These 22 T cell receptor beta chains were sequenced from one sample in a study of T cell responses to AZD1222 COVID-19 vaccine. Assay used: immunoSEQ multiplex PCR; TCRdb lists only in-frame clones, some missing. The sample yields about 130,000 clones, approximately 86% seen once. This specimen consisted of peripheral blood, obtained on day 0 of AZD1222 vaccination. These receptors were obtained from an adult in good health.

The gene calls are TRBV10-3 and TRBJ2-2, with D perhaps TRBD2 (5 bases). Between the trimmed V and J ends, which lost 0 bases and 4 bases, there was a span of 12 bases. This CDR3 region has 16 residues. Germline assignment: CDR1 ENHRY and CDR2 SYGVKD. Here the CDR3 reads CAISESVAFITGELFF. The CDR3 bases are TGTGCCATCAGTGAGTCGGTAGCGTTCATCACCGGGGAGCTGTTTTTT.

V and J are TRBV7-2 and TRBJ1-1; D call uncertain. V was clipped by 5 bases and J by 1 base, with 8 bases between them. CDR3 length: 13 residues. Germline V lookup: CDR1 SGHTA, CDR2 FQGNSA. The DNA of the CDR3 is TGTGCCAGCAGCCAAGACGGGAACACTGAAGCTTTCTTT. Encoded protein: CASSQDGNTEAFF.

This rearrangement joins TRBV28 to TRBJ1-2, with D perhaps matching TRBD1 (6 bases). In germline, CDR1 is MDHEN, CDR2 SYDVKM. This CDR3 contains 12 residues. Trimming shortened V by 7 bases and J by 8 bases, and 14 bases separated the two germline ends. This CDR3 reads CASTMDSKGYTF. Written as DNA, the CDR3 is TGTGCCAGCACAATGGACAGTAAGGGCTACACCTTC.

The V call is TRBV7-9, the J call TRBJ1-2; D gene uncertain. CDR3 length: 13 residues. The germline CDR1 and CDR2 sequences are SEHNR and FQNEAQ (reference sequence). Trimming removed 5 bases at V and 6 bases at J, with 13 bases between. The DNA for the CDR3 is TGTGCCAGCAGCCAGGTGGGAGCGAATGGCTACACCTTC. Translation gives CASSQVGANGYTF.

The rearrangement joins TRBV5-4 to TRBJ2-2, with D possibly being TRBD2 (6 bases). CDR3 length equals 16 residues. Germline V CDR1 and CDR2: SGHNT, YYREEE (reference sequence). V was trimmed by 9 bases and J by 1 base, leaving 19 bases between them. CDR3 residues: CATNPRGTVNTGELFF. In DNA form, the CDR3 reads TGTGCCACCAACCCCCGGGGGACGGTGAACACCGGGGAGCTGTTTTTT.

This clone is large (0.1 to 1%) in the sample. The chain couples TRBV24-1 to TRBJ1-2; D not resolved. Between the trimmed V and J ends, which lost 6 bases and 7 bases, there was a span of 8 bases. This CDR3 is built from 11 residues. Germline assignment: CDR1 KGHDR and CDR2 SFDVKD. CDR3 loop: CATSLLGGYTF. The CDR3 DNA is TGTGCCACCAGTTTATTAGGTGGCTACACCTTC.

This sequence joins TRBV5-1 and TRBJ2-1; D is possibly TRBD1 (6 bases). The CDR3 length is 14 residues. The V end was cut by 3 bases, the J end by 7 bases, with 14 bases between. The germline gives CDR1 SGHRS, CDR2 YFSETQ. The CDR3 DNA reads as TGCGCCAGCAGCTGGGGGACATCCGTGAATGAGCAGTTCTTC. Translation: CASSWGTSVNEQFF. Complete variable domain (other parts from reference TRBV5-1 and TRBJ2-1): KAGVTQTPRYLIKTRGQQVTLSCSPISGHRSVSWYQQTPGQGLQFLFEYFSETQRNKGNFPGRFSGRQFSNSRSEMNVSTLELGDSALYLCASSWGTSVNEQFFGPGTRLTVL.

In its sample, this clone was seen once. The chain has TRBV18 and TRBJ1-3; 7 bases agree with TRBD1. Germline lookup yields CDR1 KGHSH and CDR2 LQKENI. This CDR3 has 16 amino acids. The junction had 6 bases not matched to a gene; V was cut back by 4 bases and J by 0 bases. CDR3 in amino acids: CASSQTGLISGNTIYF. The CDR3 DNA sequence: TGTGCCAGCTCACAGACAGGGTTGATCTCTGGAAACACCATATATTTT.

V and J are TRBV19 and TRBJ1-2; D unresolved. Per the germline V gene, CDR1 is LNHDA and CDR2 is SQIVND (reference sequence). The CDR3 is made up of 11 amino acids. V shed 3 bases and J shed 5 bases, with 4 bases lying between them. The CDR3 loop reads CASSIGYGYTF. In DNA form, the CDR3 reads TGTGCCAGTAGTATTGGATATGGCTACACCTTC.

The J gene is TRBJ1-1, the V gene TRBV5-1; 12 bases match TRBD1. After removal of 3 bases from V and 5 bases from J, the junction contained 11 bases not matched to a gene. Germline CDR1 and CDR2: SGHRS and YFSETQ. The CDR3 is made up of 17 amino acids. The CDR3 bases are TGCGCCAGCAGCTCCCAGGGACAGGGGGCGCTGGGGACTGAAGCTTTCTTT. This translates into CASSSQGQGALGTEAFF.

This chain connects TRBV30 to TRBJ2-1; D gene uncertain. Trimming stripped 0 bases from V and 7 bases from J, with 7 bases between. This CDR3 has 12 amino acids. In germline, CDR1 is GTSNPN, CDR2 SVGIG (reference sequence). CDR3 DNA: TGTGCCTGGAGTGTCGGAAGGAATGAGCAGTTCTTC. Translating it yields CAWSVGRNEQFF.

The chain links TRBV4-3 to TRBJ2-3; 11 bases are shared with TRBD2. The germline gives CDR1 LGHNA, CDR2 YSLEER. Germline trimming cut 3 bases from V and 1 base from J; bases unmatched to any gene: 0. The CDR3 runs to 15 residues. The CDR3 region has the DNA TGCGCCAGCAGCCAGACTAGCGGGGGCACAGATACGCAGTATTTT. This codes for CASSQTSGGTDTQYF.

The V and J genes are TRBV18 and TRBJ1-1, with D perhaps TRBD1 (6 bases). The V end lost 5 bases, the J end lost 1 base, and 8 bases lay between the germline ends. The length of the CDR3 is 13 residues. CDR1 is KGHSH, CDR2 LQKENI, per germline. CDR3 sequence: CASSTTGNTEAFF. The CDR3 DNA follows: TGTGCCAGCTCAACGACAGGGAACACTGAAGCTTTCTTT.

This sequence joins TRBV28 and TRBJ1-5; TRBD1 matches at 10 bases. Germline CDR1 is MDHEN and CDR2 is SYDVKM. CDR3 length equals 18 residues. V gave up 2 bases and J gave up 4 bases; unmatched junction bases: 11. DNA of the CDR3: TGTGCCAGCAGTTTAACATGGGACAGGGGCCGGAGTAATCAGCCCCAGCATTTT. This gives the protein CASSLTWDRGRSNQPQHF.

The V call is TRBV9, the J call TRBJ1-1, with TRBD1 identical over 10 bases. CDR1 and CDR2 from the germline V gene are SGDLS and YYNGEE. CDR3 length: 15 amino acids. The junction had 8 bases not matched to a gene; V was cut back by 3 bases and J by 6 bases. The CDR3 here is CASSEPGQGWPEAFF. The DNA for the CDR3 is TGTGCCAGCAGCGAACCGGGACAGGGGTGGCCTGAAGCTTTCTTT.

The chain is built from TRBV7-9 and TRBJ2-7; D might be TRBD1 (6 bases). The germline CDR1 and CDR2 sequences are SEHNR and FQNEAQ (reference sequence). Trimming removed 5 bases at V and 5 bases at J, with 13 bases between. CDR3 length equals 13 residues. DNA for the CDR3: TGTGCCAGCAGCCTTATCGGACAGAACGAGCAGTACTTC. It encodes CASSLIGQNEQYF.

This chain joins TRBV7-9 and TRBJ2-3; D may correspond to TRBD1 or TRBD2 (5 bases each). Trimming shortened V by 5 bases and J by 3 bases, and 15 bases separated the two germline ends. CDR1 is SEHNR, CDR2 FQNEAQ, per germline (reference sequence). This CDR3 is 15 amino acids long. CDR3 DNA sequence: TGTGCCAGCAGCCCAGGGACCTTAACAACAGATACGCAGTATTTT. Its translation is CASSPGTLTTDTQYF.

This clone was counted a single time. The rearrangement uses TRBV7-2 and TRBJ1-2; TRBD1 might be the D (5 bases). Germline CDR1 SGHTA, CDR2 FQGNSA. The CDR3 length is 15 residues. Trimming took off 3 bases at V and 3 bases at J, with 14 bases between the two ends. CDR3 loop: CASSLSASGHYGYTF. The CDR3 nucleotides are TGTGCCAGCAGCTTGTCTGCTTCGGGACACTATGGCTACACCTTC.

The V and J genes are TRBV6-5 and TRBJ2-2; TRBD1 matches at 7 bases. After removal of 4 bases from V and 4 bases from J, the junction contained 6 bases not matched to a gene. The CDR3 has 15 residues. Germline CDR1 reads MNHEY; CDR2 reads SVGAGI. CDR3 nucleotide sequence: TGTGCCAGCAGTTCCGAGGGGGCAATCACCGGGGAGCTGTTTTTT. Its translation is CASSSEGAITGELFF.

This chain links TRBV5-1 with TRBJ1-1; D may be TRBD1 (5 bases). Germline V lookup: CDR1 SGHRS, CDR2 YFSETQ. Trimming took 6 bases from V and 3 from J, leaving 9 bases between them. The CDR3 has 12 residues. CDR3 in amino acids: CASNGGYTEAFF. DNA for the CDR3: TGCGCCAGCAATGGGGGGTACACTGAAGCTTTCTTT.

The chain has TRBV7-2 and TRBJ2-5; TRBD1 might be the D (6 bases). The CDR3 totals 18 residues. In germline, CDR1 is SGHTA, CDR2 FQGNSA. Trimming took off 0 bases at V and 0 bases at J, with 17 bases between the two ends. CDR3 sequence (DNA): TGTGCCAGCAGCTTAGCCTCTGGGACACGGGATGACCAAGAGACCCAGTACTTC. It encodes CASSLASGTRDDQETQYF.

The chain combines TRBV4-1 with TRBJ1-4; 7 bases align to TRBD1. V lost 6 bases, J lost 8 bases, and 9 bases stayed unmatched. The CDR3 runs 14 residues. Germline V gives CDR1 MGHRA, CDR2 YSYEKL. In DNA, the CDR3 is TGCGCCAGCAGTCCTAGGGGGCTTCTGGAAAAACTGTTTTTT. Protein: CASSPRGLLEKLFF.